This T cell receptor (beta chain) derives from a study of identifying expanded T cells in peripheral blood. Whole-study results and caveats: Over around two and four weeks, about 15 and 19 clones changed, versus 1.2 between replicates.

Notes on this clone: Its matching antigen is unknown.

The method was immunoSEQ multiplex PCR; TCRdb's version includes in-frame clones alone and lacks a portion of them. The sample consists of around 100,000 clones, 88% of them appearing once. Trimming removed 6 bases from V and 7 bases from J, with 13 bases in between. The CDR3 sequence is 13 residues long. Germline lookup yields CDR1 WSHSY and CDR2 SAAADI. The source of this sequence is a person between 18 and 69 years old in good health. The chain uses TRBV10-2 and TRBJ1-5; D gene ambiguous. The specimen sequenced was blood. CDR3: CASSLGRGQPQHF. CDR3 sequence (DNA): TGCGCCAGCAGCCTAGGGCGCGGACAGCCCCAGCATTTT.